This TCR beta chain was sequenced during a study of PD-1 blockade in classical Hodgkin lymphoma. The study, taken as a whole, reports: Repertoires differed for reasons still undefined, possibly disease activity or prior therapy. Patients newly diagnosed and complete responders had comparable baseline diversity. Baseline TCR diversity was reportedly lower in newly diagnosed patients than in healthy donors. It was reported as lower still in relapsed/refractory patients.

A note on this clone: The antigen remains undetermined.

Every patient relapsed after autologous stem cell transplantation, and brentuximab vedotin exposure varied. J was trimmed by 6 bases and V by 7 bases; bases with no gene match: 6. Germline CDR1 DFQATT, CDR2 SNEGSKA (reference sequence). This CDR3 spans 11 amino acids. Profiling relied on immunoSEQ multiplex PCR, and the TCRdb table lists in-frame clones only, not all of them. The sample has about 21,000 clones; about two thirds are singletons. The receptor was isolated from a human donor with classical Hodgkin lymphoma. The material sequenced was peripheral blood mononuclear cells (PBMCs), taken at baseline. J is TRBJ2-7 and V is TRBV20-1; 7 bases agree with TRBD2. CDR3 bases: TGCAGTGTCCGGACTAGGCTCGAGCAGTACTTC. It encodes CSVRTRLEQYF.